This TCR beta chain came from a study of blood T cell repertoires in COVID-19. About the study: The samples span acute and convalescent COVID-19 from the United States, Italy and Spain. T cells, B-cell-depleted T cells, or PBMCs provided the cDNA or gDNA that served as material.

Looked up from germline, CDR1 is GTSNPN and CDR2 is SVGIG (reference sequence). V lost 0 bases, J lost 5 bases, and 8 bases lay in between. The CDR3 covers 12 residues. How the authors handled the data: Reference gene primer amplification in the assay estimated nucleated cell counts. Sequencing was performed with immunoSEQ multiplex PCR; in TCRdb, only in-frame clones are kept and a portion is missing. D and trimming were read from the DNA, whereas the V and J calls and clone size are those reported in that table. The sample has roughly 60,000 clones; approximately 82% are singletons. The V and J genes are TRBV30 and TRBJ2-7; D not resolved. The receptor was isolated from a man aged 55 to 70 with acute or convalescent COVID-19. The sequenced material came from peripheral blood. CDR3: CAWSVVRNEQYF. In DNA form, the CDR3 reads TGTGCCTGGAGTGTAGTGAGGAACGAGCAGTACTTC. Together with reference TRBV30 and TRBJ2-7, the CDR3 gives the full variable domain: SQTIHQWPATLVQPVGSPLSLECTVEGTSNPNLYWYRQAAGRGLQLLFYSVGIGQISSEVPQNLSASRPQDRQFILSSKKLLLSDSGFYLCAWSVVRNEQYFGPGTRLTVT.